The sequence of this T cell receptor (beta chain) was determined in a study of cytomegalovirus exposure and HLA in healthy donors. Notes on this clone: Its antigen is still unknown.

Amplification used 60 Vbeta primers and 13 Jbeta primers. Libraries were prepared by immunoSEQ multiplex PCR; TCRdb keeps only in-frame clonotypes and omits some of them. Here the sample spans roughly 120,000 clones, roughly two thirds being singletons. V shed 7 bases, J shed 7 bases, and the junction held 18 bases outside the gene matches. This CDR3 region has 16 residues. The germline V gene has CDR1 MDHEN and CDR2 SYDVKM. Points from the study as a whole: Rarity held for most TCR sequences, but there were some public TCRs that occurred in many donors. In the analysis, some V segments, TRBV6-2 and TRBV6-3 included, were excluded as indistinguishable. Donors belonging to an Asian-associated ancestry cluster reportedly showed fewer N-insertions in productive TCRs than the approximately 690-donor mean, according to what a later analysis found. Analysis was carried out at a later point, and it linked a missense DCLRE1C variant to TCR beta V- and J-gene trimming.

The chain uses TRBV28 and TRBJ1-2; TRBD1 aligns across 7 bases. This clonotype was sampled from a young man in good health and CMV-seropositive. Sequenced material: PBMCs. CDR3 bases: TGTGCCAGCAAAACCATTATGGAGGGACAGTCGGCTGGCTACACCTTC. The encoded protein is CASKTIMEGQSAGYTF.